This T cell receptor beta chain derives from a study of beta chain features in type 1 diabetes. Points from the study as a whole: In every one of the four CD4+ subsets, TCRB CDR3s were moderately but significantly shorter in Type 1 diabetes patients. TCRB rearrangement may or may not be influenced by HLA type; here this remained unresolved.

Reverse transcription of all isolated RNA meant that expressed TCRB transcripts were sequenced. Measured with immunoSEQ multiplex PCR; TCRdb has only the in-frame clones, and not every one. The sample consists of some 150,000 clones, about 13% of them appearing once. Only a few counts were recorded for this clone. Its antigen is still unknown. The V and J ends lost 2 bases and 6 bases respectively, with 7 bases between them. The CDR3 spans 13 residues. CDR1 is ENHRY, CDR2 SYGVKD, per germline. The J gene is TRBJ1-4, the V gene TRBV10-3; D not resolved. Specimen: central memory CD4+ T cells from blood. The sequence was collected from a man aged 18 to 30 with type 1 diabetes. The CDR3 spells CAISEMGYEKLFF. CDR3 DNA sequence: TGTGCCATCAGTGAGATGGGGTATGAAAAACTGTTTTTT.